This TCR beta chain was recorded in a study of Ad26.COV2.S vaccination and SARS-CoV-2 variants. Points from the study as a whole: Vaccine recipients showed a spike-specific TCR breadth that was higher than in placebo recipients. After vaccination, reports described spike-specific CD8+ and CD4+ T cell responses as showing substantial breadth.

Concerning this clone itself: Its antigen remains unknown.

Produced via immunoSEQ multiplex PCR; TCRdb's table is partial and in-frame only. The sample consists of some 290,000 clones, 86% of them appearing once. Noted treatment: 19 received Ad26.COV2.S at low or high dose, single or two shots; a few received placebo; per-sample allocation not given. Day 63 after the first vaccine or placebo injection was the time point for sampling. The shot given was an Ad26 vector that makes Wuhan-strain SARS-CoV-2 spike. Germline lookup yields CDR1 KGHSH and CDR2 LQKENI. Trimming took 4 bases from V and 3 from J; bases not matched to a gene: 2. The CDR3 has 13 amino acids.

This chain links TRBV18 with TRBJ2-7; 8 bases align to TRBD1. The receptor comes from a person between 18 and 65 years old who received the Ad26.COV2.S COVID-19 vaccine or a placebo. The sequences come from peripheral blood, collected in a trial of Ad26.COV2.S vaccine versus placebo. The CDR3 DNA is TGTGCCAGCTCACTGGGACAGGACTACGAGCAGTACTTC. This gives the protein CASSLGQDYEQYF. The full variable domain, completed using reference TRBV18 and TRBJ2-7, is NAGVMQNPRHLVRRRGQEARLRCSPMKGHSHVYWYRQLPEEGLKFMVYLQKENIIDESGMPKERFSAEFPKEGPSILRIQQVVRGDSAAYFCASSLGQDYEQYFGPGTRLTVT.